These T cell receptor beta chains were read from a single sample in a study of blood T cell repertoires in COVID-19. The assay was immunoSEQ multiplex PCR, and TCRdb's table has in-frame clones only and misses some. Of around 89,000 clones in the sample, approximately 88% are singletons; the top ten hold roughly 0.51%. Sequencing was done on a sample of peripheral blood. All receptors derive from a man in his 60s with acute or convalescent COVID-19. Both conserved end residues are part of each CDR3. Fields, in order: clone size, J gene, D gene, V gene, CDR3 protein, CDR3 DNA. A D gene is named only where the DNA matches it firmly. Not all rows give a size; the values are once, few, many and, for expanded clones, a class.

. TRBJ1-1 . TRBV19 CATSNTGNTEAFF TGTGCCACCTCTAATACAGGGAACACTGAAGCTTTCTTT
. TRBJ2-1 . TRBV10-1 CASSEGQYNEQFF TGCGCCAGCAGTGAGGGGCAGTACAATGAGCAGTTCTTC
. TRBJ2-7 . TRBV29-1 CSANLGREAYF TGCAGCGCCAACCTTGGCAGGGAAGCGTACTTC
. TRBJ1-2 . TRBV27 CASSLSRARYGYTF TGTGCCAGCAGTTTATCCAGGGCCCGGTATGGCTACACCTTC
. TRBJ1-1 . TRBV30 CAWSGQEAFF TGTGCCTGGAGTGGGCAGGAAGCTTTCTTT
. TRBJ1-2 TRBD1 TRBV19 CASSIDPDRENYGYTF TGTGCCAGTAGTATAGATCCGGACAGGGAGAACTATGGCTACACCTTC
. TRBJ1-2 . TRBV29-1 CSVEINGYTF TGCAGCGTTGAAATAAATGGCTACACCTTC
once TRBJ1-4 . TRBV5-1 CASSLAGERHEKLFF TGCGCCAGCAGCTTGGCGGGGGAGCGGCATGAAAAACTGTTTTTT
. TRBJ2-5 . TRBV27 CASSHLSGTQYF TGTGCCAGCAGTCATCTCTCGGGGACCCAGTACTTC
. TRBJ2-7 . TRBV19 CASSIVQSSYEQYF TGTGCCAGTAGTATCGTCCAGTCCTCCTACGAGCAGTACTTC
once TRBJ2-1 . TRBV20-1 CSASTTSSQFF TGCAGTGCTTCCACCACTAGCAGCCAGTTCTTC